Listed below are T cell receptor beta chains from one sample, sequenced in a study of tumor-infiltrating lymphocytes in primary liver carcinoma. TCRdb analysed the multiplex PCR reads with MiXCR anew, one entry per CDR3 protein. The table shows more than 150,000 distinct CDR3 sequences, with less than 65% occurring only once. Input material: peripheral blood. Receptors originate from a man aged 40-50 years with primary liver carcinoma and hepatitis B virus infection. CDR3s include the opening cysteine and the closing phenylalanine or tryptophan. Fields, in order: J gene, V gene, D gene, clone size, CDR3 protein, CDR3 DNA. A D gene is named only where the DNA matches it firmly. The size entry is marked missing in some rows and otherwise reads once, few, many or a size class.

J gene: TRBJ1-5; V gene: TRBV11-2; D gene: .; clone size: .; CDR3 protein: CASSFEGGDQPQHF; CDR3 DNA: TGTGCCAGCAGCTTCGAGGGGGGGGATCAGCCCCAGCATTTT
J gene: TRBJ1-1; V gene: TRBV6-5; D gene: .; clone size: .; CDR3 protein: CASSPNGVNTEAFF; CDR3 DNA: TGTGCCAGCAGCCCCAACGGGGTGAACACTGAAGCTTTCTTT
J gene: TRBJ2-5; V gene: TRBV5-4; D gene: .; clone size: .; CDR3 protein: CTSSLVGQETQYF; CDR3 DNA: TGTACCAGCAGCTTGGTAGGGCAAGAGACCCAGTACTTC
J gene: TRBJ2-1; V gene: TRBV6-6; D gene: .; clone size: .; CDR3 protein: CASSYLGGNSYNEQFF; CDR3 DNA: TGTGCCAGCAGTTACCTCGGGGGAAACTCCTACAATGAGCAGTTCTTC
J gene: TRBJ2-1; V gene: TRBV6-1; D gene: TRBD2; clone size: .; CDR3 protein: CASRTGTSGGNEQFF; CDR3 DNA: TGTGCCAGCAGGACCGGGACTAGCGGGGGCAATGAGCAGTTCTTC
J gene: TRBJ2-3; V gene: TRBV10-1; D gene: .; clone size: .; CDR3 protein: CASSEVGTDTQYF; CDR3 DNA: TGCGCCAGCAGTGAAGTGGGGACAGATACGCAGTATTTT
J gene: TRBJ2-7; V gene: TRBV6-5; D gene: TRBD2; clone size: many; CDR3 protein: CASSYSSGRAGAYEQYF; CDR3 DNA: TGTGCCAGCAGTTACTCGAGTGGAAGGGCGGGAGCCTACGAGCAGTACTTC
J gene: TRBJ2-7; V gene: TRBV7-8; D gene: .; clone size: .; CDR3 protein: CASSWRRGGAVQEQYF; CDR3 DNA: TGTGCCAGCAGCTGGCGACGAGGGGGAGCAGTACAGGAGCAGTACTTC
J gene: TRBJ2-1; V gene: TRBV11-2; D gene: TRBD2; clone size: .; CDR3 protein: CASSYGLAGGPPTYNGQFF; CDR3 DNA: TGTGCCAGCAGCTACGGACTAGCGGGAGGACCCCCGACCTACAATGGGCAGTTCTTC
J gene: TRBJ1-6; V gene: TRBV4-1; D gene: .; clone size: .; CDR3 protein: CASSPIGRDVSSPLHF; CDR3 DNA: TGTGCCAGCAGCCCTATAGGACGGGACGTTAGTTCACCCCTCCACTTT
J gene: TRBJ2-1; V gene: TRBV7-8; D gene: .; clone size: .; CDR3 protein: CASSPGGAYNEQFF; CDR3 DNA: TGTGCCAGCAGCCCAGGGGGGGCCTACAATGAGCAGTTCTTC
J gene: TRBJ2-1; V gene: TRBV4-1; D gene: TRBD1; clone size: .; CDR3 protein: CASNQVGTGDYEQFF; CDR3 DNA: TGCGCCAGCAACCAGGTCGGGACAGGGGATTATGAGCAGTTCTTC
J gene: TRBJ2-7; V gene: TRBV28; D gene: .; clone size: .; CDR3 protein: CASRAGTTYEQYF; CDR3 DNA: TGTGCCAGCAGAGCCGGGACAACCTACGAGCAGTACTTC
J gene: TRBJ2-5; V gene: TRBV12-3/TRBV12-4; D gene: TRBD2; clone size: .; CDR3 protein: CASSGRGGSLQETQYF; CDR3 DNA: TGTGCCAGCAGTGGACGCGGGGGTAGCCTTCAAGAGACCCAGTACTTC
J gene: TRBJ2-1; V gene: TRBV5-5; D gene: .; clone size: few; CDR3 protein: CASSLKGYYGDYNEQFF; CDR3 DNA: TGTGCCAGCAGCTTAAAGGGTTATTACGGAGACTACAATGAGCAGTTCTTC
J gene: TRBJ1-5; V gene: TRBV5-5; D gene: .; clone size: .; CDR3 protein: CASSFGGRGRNQPQHF; CDR3 DNA: TGTGCCAGCAGCTTCGGGGGGCGAGGAAGGAATCAGCCCCAGCATTTT
J gene: TRBJ1-5; V gene: TRBV6-1; D gene: .; clone size: few; CDR3 protein: CASHAPAQSNQPQHF; CDR3 DNA: TGTGCCAGCCACGCGCCCGCCCAGAGCAATCAGCCCCAGCATTTT
J gene: TRBJ2-3; V gene: TRBV28; D gene: .; clone size: .; CDR3 protein: CASSPGVADTQYF; CDR3 DNA: TGTGCCAGCAGTCCAGGGGTTGCAGATACGCAGTATTTT
J gene: TRBJ1-1; V gene: TRBV29-1; D gene: .; clone size: few; CDR3 protein: CSVHSQMNTEAFF; CDR3 DNA: TGCAGCGTTCACAGTCAGATGAACACTGAAGCTTTCTTT